The T cell receptor (beta chain) described here comes from a study of T cell responses to AZD1222 COVID-19 vaccine. Study outcomes and limitations: Targeting of unmutated variant regions was reportedly seen in nearly half of spike-specific TCRs. Repertoire sampling occurred only after the peak T cell response. Donors, mostly white British, included more females; clonal diversity was possibly underestimated.

Germline CDR1 reads SGHAT; CDR2 reads FQNNGV. The CDR3 consists of 16 residues. Trimming took 3 bases from V and 4 from J, leaving 15 bases between them. As regards this clone: Its matching antigen is unknown.

Some clones are missing from TCRdb's copy, which holds only in-frame ones; the method was immunoSEQ multiplex PCR. The sample holds about 70,000 clones; 88% are singletons and the top ten take about 4.8%. The V call is TRBV11-2, the J call TRBJ2-2, with D possibly being TRBD2 (5 bases). The receptor comes from an adult in good health. The source material was peripheral blood, sampled on day 0 of MenACWY control vaccination. The CDR3 DNA follows: TGTGCCAGCAGCTTGTCGGGAATGGTCGCCACCGGGGAGCTGTTTTTT. The encoded protein is CASSLSGMVATGELFF.